The T cell receptor (beta chain) under discussion was sequenced for a study of T cell repertoires in cytomegalovirus infection (dated by TCRdb to the late 2010s). At the level of the whole study: Because public TCR beta signatures pointed to carriage of CMV infection together with the matching HLA type, the HLA type of each donor mattered for the analysis. The paper as a whole reports these results and caveats: In both this cohort and an independent approximately 370-donor cohort, the cumulative frequency of public TCR beta family members distinguished carriers of CMV infection plus the relevant HLA type. The ex vivo response was dominated by HLA-C-restricted CMV-specific TCR beta clonotypes, which also provided the single most frequent clonotype in two of eight donors.

Germline trimming: 6 bases from V, 6 bases from J; junction bases outside gene matches: 6. The CDR3 starts with the cysteine, ends with the phenylalanine, and has 14 residues. The DNA shown is the 42-base CDR3, in frame from base 1. Ten or more counts support this clonotype. Its target antigen remains unknown. Base qualities are not provided; no much larger clone lies one nucleotide away. The listed sequencing device is Illumina HiSeq 1500. The public sequencing data were trimmed at Q25 with fastp and processed into clonotypes with MiXCR by TCRdb, which kept only in-frame beta chains. Merged by CDR3 protein, the rows form single entries marked with the most common genes and DNA. This sample has about 200,000 distinct CDR3 sequences in its table, and nearly 9.5% of those were observed once. Roughly 5% of the sample belongs to the ten largest clones.

The sample was PBMCs. The chain links TRBV12-3 or TRBV12-4 with TRBJ2-7; TRBD1 matches 12 bases in the middle. This receptor was identified in a human donor in good health (CMV status not recorded). Some clones in this sample may be carry-over from other donors' samples. CDR3 region: CASRAGTGGAEQYF. The nucleotide sequence reads TGTGCCAGCAGGGCCGGGACAGGGGGCGCCGAGCAGTACTTC.